These T cell receptor beta chains were read from a single sample in a study of shared clonotypes between healthy human individuals. Assay: immunoSEQ multiplex PCR; the TCRdb copy retains only in-frame clones and omits some. The data show roughly 2.6 million clones, with around nine tenths seen just once and more than 0.12% held by the top ten. Sequencing used naive CD4+ T cells sorted from blood. These receptors were collected from a man aged 18 to 35 in good health. Each CDR3 is given with its conserved first and last residue. D genes are given only for firm matches. Rows give clone size only sometimes, using once, few, many, or a class for an expanded clone.

>TRBJ2-2|.|TRBV29-1|TRBD1
TGCAGCGTTTTCTGGGACAGGGGGCCCTTAAACACCGGGGAGCTGTTTTTT
CSVFWDRGPLNTGELFF
>TRBJ2-7|.|TRBV2|.
TGTGCCAGCAGTACCCGACCCTACGAGCAGTACTTC
CASSTRPYEQYF
>TRBJ1-2|once|TRBV30|.
TGTGCCTGGAGTGTAGGGTGGGACTATGGCTACACCTTC
CAWSVGWDYGYTF
>TRBJ2-2|.|TRBV10-2|TRBD2
TGCGCCAGCGGTGGGGAGGGAGGCACCGGGGAGCTGTTTTTT
CASGGEGGTGELFF
>TRBJ1-1|.|TRBV9|.
TGTGCCAGCAGCGTATTATTACACACTGAAGCTTTCTTT
CASSVLLHTEAFF
>TRBJ2-2|.|TRBV5-1|.
TGCGCCAGCAGCTTGGTCGGACAGAACACCGGGGAGCTGTTTTTT
CASSLVGQNTGELFF
>TRBJ2-4|.|TRBV4-3|.
TGCGCCAGCAGCCAAGATAGTTCGTCCAAAAACATTCAGTACTTC
CASSQDSSSKNIQYF
>TRBJ2-4|.|TRBV5-4|.
TGTGCCAGCAGCCCTGGGGGAGGCAAAAACATTCAGTACTTC
CASSPGGGKNIQYF
>TRBJ1-2|once|TRBV9|.
TGTGCCAGCAGCTCAGGACAGTCTTACTATGGCTACACCTTC
CASSSGQSYYGYTF
>TRBJ2-7|once|TRBV6-6|.
TGTGCCAGCAGTTACTCCGGGCAAGGCTACGAGCAGTACTTC
CASSYSGQGYEQYF
>TRBJ1-4|.|TRBV18|.
TGTGCCAGCTCACTCCCTTCCCTTAATGAAAAACTGTTTTTT
CASSLPSLNEKLFF
>TRBJ2-7|.|TRBV7-2|TRBD2
TGTGCCAGCAGCTTAGAACTAGCGGGAGGGCTCGAGCAGTACTTC
CASSLELAGGLEQYF
>TRBJ2-3|.|TRBV9|.
TGTGCCAGCAGCGTAGCTCCACAGGGACCTAGCACAGATACGCAGTATTTT
CASSVAPQGPSTDTQYF
>TRBJ1-2|.|TRBV19|.
TGTGCCAGTACGAACAGGGTGGGCTATGGCTACACCTTC
CASTNRVGYGYTF
>TRBJ2-2|.|TRBV10-3|.
TGTGCCATCAGATCCGGGACTTACATCACCGGGGAGCTGTTTTTT
CAIRSGTYITGELFF
>TRBJ2-3|.|TRBV11-1|.
TGTGCCAGCAGCTTAAGGATAGAAACAGATACGCAGTATTTT
CASSLRIETDTQYF
>TRBJ1-5|.|TRBV19|TRBD1
TGTGCCAGTAGTGGAAGGACAGGGGGTAATAGCAATCAGCCCCAGCATTTT
CASSGRTGGNSNQPQHF
>TRBJ1-5|.|TRBV27|.
TGTGCCAGCAGTTTATGGGGGAATAGCAATCAGCCCCAGCATTTT
CASSLWGNSNQPQHF
>TRBJ2-2|few|TRBV30|.
TGTGCCTGGAGCCTACAGGGTGATGGCGGGGAGCTGTTTTTT
CAWSLQGDGGELFF
>TRBJ2-7|.|TRBV11-1|.
TGTGCCAGCAGCCCGCGGGACAGAACCTACGAGCAGTACTTC
CASSPRDRTYEQYF
>TRBJ2-3|.|TRBV5-1|.
TGCGCCAGCAGCATTCCCACTGATACTCCCACAGATACGCAGTATTTT
CASSIPTDTPTDTQYF
>TRBJ1-6|.|TRBV7-6|.
TGTGCCAGCAGCTTATTTCCGGGGAGTGGTAATTCACCCCTCCACTTT
CASSLFPGSGNSPLHF
>TRBJ1-5|.|TRBV2|.
TGTGCCAGCAGTGAAGGGCACAATCAGCCCCAGCATTTT
CASSEGHNQPQHF
>TRBJ1-2|.|TRBV2|.
TGTGCCAGCCCAGGGACCCGTGGCTACACCTTC
CASPGTRGYTF
>TRBJ2-7|.|TRBV6-5|.
TGTGCCAGCCAGGACACGCGAGGGGTCGAGCAGTACTTC
CASQDTRGVEQYF
>TRBJ2-4|once|TRBV11-2|TRBD2
TGTGCCAGCAGGGGGAGCGGGGTTCAGTACTTC
CASRGSGVQYF
>TRBJ1-5|few|TRBV6-1|TRBD1
TGTGCCAGCAGGGGACAGGGTAATCAGCCCCAGCATTTT
CASRGQGNQPQHF
>TRBJ2-7|.|TRBV4-1|.
TGCGCCAGCAGTCCCCCCAAGTCCTACGAGCAGTACTTC
CASSPPKSYEQYF
>TRBJ2-2|.|TRBV5-1|TRBD2
TGCGCCAGCAGCTTGGTTTCTAGCGGGGGCCCGCCGAACACCGGGGAGCTGTTTTTT
CASSLVSSGGPPNTGELFF
>TRBJ2-7|.|TRBV5-1|TRBD1
TGCGCCAGCAGCAGGGACAGGGAAATCCACGAGCAGTACTTC
CASSRDREIHEQYF
>TRBJ2-7|.|TRBV6-5|.
TGTGCCAGCAGCTCGACAGGGACTAAGACCTACGAGCAGTACTTC
CASSSTGTKTYEQYF
>TRBJ2-3|.|TRBV19|TRBD1
TGTGCCAGTAGGGCGACAGGGGCCCTAGATACGCAGTATTTT
CASRATGALDTQYF
>TRBJ2-2|.|TRBV28|.
TGTGCCAGCAGTTTCGGGACTCCGAACACCGGGGAGCTGTTTTTT
CASSFGTPNTGELFF
>TRBJ2-7|few|TRBV18|.
TGTGCCAGCTCACCCCTCCCGAACTACGAGCAGTACTTC
CASSPLPNYEQYF
>TRBJ1-4|.|TRBV6-1|.
TGTGCCAGCGAGGGGACTAATGAAAAACTGTTTTTT
CASEGTNEKLFF
>TRBJ2-1|.|TRBV7-6|.
TGTGCCAGCAGCCAAATGCTAGGTAGTGAGCAGTTCTTC
CASSQMLGSEQFF
>TRBJ2-1|.|TRBV10-2|TRBD1
TGCGCCAGCAGTGAGACGGACAGGGGTTGGAATGAGCAGTTCTTC
CASSETDRGWNEQFF
>TRBJ2-5|.|TRBV25-1|TRBD2
TGTGCCAGCAGTGATACTTTTTCTAGCGGGAGACAGACCCAGTACTTC
CASSDTFSSGRQTQYF
>TRBJ1-2|.|TRBV19|.
TGTGCCAGTAGTACGATCCCCGGGACTGCAGCTATTATCTACACCTTC
CASSTIPGTAAIIYTF
>TRBJ2-7|.|TRBV2|TRBD2
TGTGCCAGCAGTGAAGGACTAGCTTTTAGGGGTGAGCAGTACTTC
CASSEGLAFRGEQYF
>TRBJ2-6|.|TRBV7-2|TRBD1
TGTGCCAGCAGCCTCGGGACAGGGAGAGGGGCCAACGTCCTGACTTTC
CASSLGTGRGANVLTF
>TRBJ2-1|.|TRBV7-9|.
TGTGCCAGCAGCTTGGCCGAGGCGGCGAATGAGCAGTTCTTC
CASSLAEAANEQFF
>TRBJ1-2|.|TRBV6-5|.
TGTGCCAGCAGCCCCTTTCGGAAACCCTATGGCTACACCTTC
CASSPFRKPYGYTF
>TRBJ2-5|.|TRBV5-1|TRBD2
TGCGCCAGCAGTTTTACCGGGACTAGCGGGGATCCCGCATACTTC
CASSFTGTSGDPAYF
>TRBJ2-7|.|TRBV6-1|.
TGTGCCAGCAGTGAACTGGTCTACGAGCAGTACTTC
CASSELVYEQYF
>TRBJ2-1|.|TRBV7-2|.
TGTGCCAGCAGCTTAAAGCGCACTGAGCAGTTCTTC
CASSLKRTEQFF
>TRBJ2-7|.|TRBV11-2|TRBD2
TGTGCCAGCAGCTTAGAGGGGTGGACTAGCGGTGACTACGAGCAGTACTTC
CASSLEGWTSGDYEQYF
>TRBJ1-2|.|TRBV6-6|TRBD1
TGTGCCAGCAGGCCTCCGGGACAGGGTAGAGACTACACCTTC
CASRPPGQGRDYTF
>TRBJ1-3|.|TRBV6-5|.
TGTGCCAGCACCTCGGGGGGAGCCGGAAACACCATATATTTT
CASTSGGAGNTIYF
>TRBJ1-2|.|TRBV19|.
TGTGCCAGTAGTATGGGGGCCCCTTTGAACTATGGCTACACCTTC
CASSMGAPLNYGYTF
>TRBJ2-7|.|TRBV4-2|TRBD1
TGTGCCAGCAGCCTGGGAGGACAGGGGTCCTACGAGCAGTACTTC
CASSLGGQGSYEQYF
>TRBJ2-7|.|TRBV18|TRBD1
TGTGCCAGCTCTCCCGGGACAGGGGGCTGGAACGAGCAGTACTTC
CASSPGTGGWNEQYF